This passage covers 29 T cell receptor beta chains from one sample sequenced in a study of T cells in Graves' hyperthyroidism and ophthalmopathy. From RNA transcripts, TCR beta CDR3 regions were amplified. The primer set for the first-round RT-PCR of the TCR CDR3 was HTBI. TCRdb itself ran the multiplex PCR reads through MiXCR, one entry per CDR3 protein. The data show 560,000 or so distinct CDR3 sequences, about 45% seen once. The sequenced sample consisted of peripheral blood or thyroid tissue (not recorded which). All receptors come from a woman aged 18-29 years with Graves' hyperthyroidism.

Many counts were recorded for this clonotype. The chain links TRBV2 to TRBJ2-7; 9 bases line up with TRBD2. The germline gives CDR1 SNHLY, CDR2 FYNNEI. V lost 3 bases to trimming and J lost 5 bases; unmatched junction nucleotides: 5. The CDR3 is 14 amino acids. Here the CDR3 DNA reads TGTGCCAGCAGTGAGCGGGAGGGCCGAGACGAGCAGTACTTC. It codes for CASSEREGRDEQYF.

This clonotype was picked up one time. A read error may be the cause here, since a much bigger clone is one base away. The V gene is TRBV7-2, the J gene TRBJ2-5; a weak D match, TRBD2 (6 bases). The length of the CDR3 is 14 residues. Germline V gives CDR1 SGHTA, CDR2 FQGNSA. CDR3 in amino acids: CARSLATGAETQYF. CDR3 sequence (DNA): TGTGCCCGCAGCTTAGCGACGGGAGCGGAGACCCAGTACTTC.

V gene TRBV2 combines with J gene TRBJ2-6; TRBD1 or TRBD2 may be the D gene (6 bases each). V was shortened by 8 bases and J by 0 bases, with 11 bases between the two germline ends. Germline CDR1 is SNHLY and CDR2 is FYNNEI. The CDR3 contains 15 residues. This CDR3 is CASFGGYSGANVLTF. CDR3 DNA: TGTGCCAGCTTCGGGGGCTACTCTGGGGCCAACGTCCTGACTTTC.

The chain has TRBV2 and TRBJ1-5; D ambiguous. The V end lost 5 bases, the J end lost 0 bases, and 14 bases lay between the germline ends. The length of the CDR3 is 16 residues. Germline CDR1 is SNHLY and CDR2 is FYNNEI. This CDR3 reads CASSFTRTVSNQPQHF. The CDR3 coding sequence is TGTGCCAGCAGTTTCACCCGCACAGTTAGCAATCAGCCCCAGCATTTT.

As concerns this clonotype: A read error may produce the germline difference seen at one junction end. The V and J genes are TRBV7-7 and TRBJ2-5; D may be TRBD1 (5 bases). Germline values: CDR1 SSHAT, CDR2 FNYEAQ (reference sequence). This CDR3 comprises 15 residues. The CDR3 loop is CASSPKTAVQEAQYF. The CDR3 region has the DNA TGTGCTAGCAGCCCCAAGACAGCTGTCCAAGAGGCCCAGTACTTC.

This clonotype was observed at least ten times. V and J are TRBV7-2 and TRBJ2-5; no firm D call. This CDR3 is built from 14 residues. CDR1 is SGHTA, CDR2 FQGNSA, per germline. Trimming took 1 base from V and 2 from J, leaving 8 bases between them. The CDR3 sequence is CASSLGLRQETQYF. The CDR3 coding sequence is TGTGCCAGCAGCTTAGGGCTTCGGCAAGAGACCCAGTACTTC. The entire variable domain, with the rest obtained from reference TRBV7-2 and TRBJ2-5, is as follows: GAGVSQSPSNKVTEKGKDVELRCDPISGHTALYWYRQSLGQGLEFLIYFQGNSAPDKSGLPSDRFSAERTGGSVSTLTIQRTQQEDSAVYLCASSLGLRQETQYFGPGTRLLVL.

In this sample, this clonotype turned up a few times. In nucleotides, the CDR3 is TGTGCCAGCAGCTTACCTGGCCAGGGTAAGGGCTATGGCTACACCTTC. Translation gives CASSLPGQGKGYGYTF. This rearrangement joins TRBV2 to TRBJ1-2; tentative D call: TRBD1 (5 bases). Germline CDR1 and CDR2: SNHLY and FYNNEI. This CDR3 is built from 16 residues. Between the trimmed V and J ends, which lost 6 bases and 4 bases, there was a span of 21 bases.

This chain links TRBV2 with TRBJ1-1; D is possibly TRBD1 (6 bases). The CDR3 sequence is 14 residues long. Germline V gene data show CDR1 as SNHLY and CDR2 as FYNNEI. Trimming took 10 bases from V and 3 from J, leaving 18 bases between them. CDR3 sequence: CAKHRVRVDTEAFF. CDR3 in DNA: TGTGCCAAACACAGGGTAAGGGTGGACACTGAAGCTTTCTTT.

This clonotype occurred a few times. This chain joins TRBV5-1 and TRBJ1-4; TRBD1 matches at 8 bases. The CDR3 is made up of 14 amino acids. V lost 4 bases, J lost 7 bases, and 6 bases stayed unmatched. The germline CDR1 and CDR2 sequences are SGHRS and YFSETQ. For the CDR3, the DNA is TGCGCCAGCAGCGAACAGGGGGTCGTTGAAAAACTGTTTTTT. Residues: CASSEQGVVEKLFF. Together with reference TRBV5-1 and TRBJ1-4, the CDR3 gives the full variable domain: KAGVTQTPRYLIKTRGQQVTLSCSPISGHRSVSWYQQTPGQGLQFLFEYFSETQRNKGNFPGRFSGRQFSNSRSEMNVSTLELGDSALYLCASSEQGVVEKLFFGSGTQLSVL.

In its sample, this clonotype was seen a few times. This chain joins TRBV20-1 and TRBJ1-2; D is possibly TRBD1 (5 bases). Germline V lookup: CDR1 DFQATT, CDR2 SNEGSKA (reference sequence). This CDR3 has 12 amino acids. V was cut by 4 bases and J by 5 bases, with 11 bases left in between. CDR3 coding DNA: TGCAGTGCTACAGGGTTAGGTTATGGCTACACCTTC. Its protein is CSATGLGYGYTF.

This chain joins TRBV10-3 and TRBJ2-7; no clear D gene. This CDR3 region has 9 residues. Germline CDR1 and CDR2: ENHRY and SYGVKD. V lost 3 bases and J 9 bases, leaving 3 bases between the germline ends. CDR3 bases: TGTGCCATCAGTGACCGGCAGTACTTC. It codes for CAISDRQYF.

This clonotype occurred many times. The chain has TRBV7-9 and TRBJ1-2, with D unclear. With 4 bases removed from V and 1 base from J, the gap between germline ends came to 7 bases. CDR1 is SEHNR and CDR2 is FQNEAQ in the germline V gene (reference sequence). This CDR3 spans 13 amino acids. The CDR3 DNA follows: TGTGCCAGCAGCTCCGGGATTAACTATGGCTACACCTTC. Protein: CASSSGINYGYTF.

V is TRBV15 and J is TRBJ2-1; 7 bases are a match to TRBD1. CDR3 size: 15 residues. V was pared by 3 bases and J by 6 bases, with 8 bases of the junction left unmatched. From germline, CDR1 is LNHNV and CDR2 YYDKDF (reference sequence). CDR3 sequence (DNA): TGTGCCACCAGCAGTGCCGGGACAGTCGCCAATGAGCAGTTCTTC. The encoded protein is CATSSAGTVANEQFF.

This clonotype was counted many times. The chain carries TRBV7-9 and TRBJ2-5; no clear D. With 6 bases removed from V and 2 bases from J, the gap between germline ends came to 13 bases. The CDR3 runs 14 residues. Germline CDR1 SEHNR, CDR2 FQNEAQ (reference sequence). The CDR3 nucleotides read TGTGCCAGCAGACAACAGACCCAACAAGAGACCCAGTACTTC. This translates into CASRQQTQQETQYF.

This clonotype has only one observation. A much larger clone is a single base away; this may be a read error. The chain employs TRBV10-3 and TRBJ1-3; the D is unclear. Germline-derived CDR1 and CDR2 are ENHRY and SYGVKD. V lost 4 bases to trimming and J lost 0 bases, with 10 bases between them. CDR3 size: 15 residues. The CDR3 DNA reads as TGTGCCATCAGTGTGGCGGCCAACTCTGGAAACACCATATATTTT. It translates to CAISVAANSGNTIYF.

Comment on this clonotype: This may come from a read error, since a much larger clone is one base off. The rearrangement links TRBV14 to TRBJ2-5; 9 bases agree with TRBD2. The V gene's germline CDR1 is SGHDN and CDR2 FVKESK. After removal of 1 base from V and 4 bases from J, the junction contained 1 base not matched to a gene. CDR3 length: 14 residues. The CDR3 spells CASSQGLAAETQYF. In DNA, the CDR3 is TGTGCCAGCAGCCAAGGACTAGCGGCAGAGACCCAGTACTTC.

This clonotype was counted ten times or more. V and J are TRBV7-3 and TRBJ1-1, with D maybe TRBD1 (5 bases). Germline assignment: CDR1 SGHTA and CDR2 FQGTGA. Trimming shortened V by 5 bases and J by 1 base, and 11 bases separated the two germline ends. This CDR3 is built from 14 residues. The CDR3 here is CASSHWGGNTEAFF. The CDR3 nucleotides are TGTGCCAGCAGCCATTGGGGGGGGAACACTGAAGCTTTCTTT.

Of note for this clonotype: The missing conserved phenylalanine or tryptophan at the end of this CDR3 makes a read error likely. The rearrangement links TRBV7-2 to TRBJ2-5, with 9 bases identical to TRBD1. V lost 4 bases and J lost 2; bases outside the gene matches: 2. This CDR3 has 14 residues. The germline V gene encodes CDR1 SGHTA and CDR2 FQGNSA. CDR3: CASSSDRGQETQYL. Here the CDR3 DNA reads TGTGCCAGCAGCTCCGACAGGGGGCAAGAGACCCAGTACCTC.

This clonotype was found many times. V usage is TRBV10-3 and J usage is TRBJ1-1; 7 bases are shared with TRBD1. The CDR3 is made up of 12 amino acids. V lost 5 bases to trimming and J lost 6 bases; unmatched junction nucleotides: 3. Germline lookup yields CDR1 ENHRY and CDR2 SYGVKD. The DNA of the CDR3 is TGTGCCATCAGTAACAGGGGCGCTGAAGCTTTCTTT. It is translated as CAISNRGAEAFF.

Here the CDR3 reads CSVDGQGAQEQYF. The CDR3 nucleotides are TGCAGCGTTGACGGACAGGGGGCGCAAGAGCAGTACTTC. The V call is TRBV29-1, the J call TRBJ2-7; 11 nucleotides agree with TRBD1. The CDR3 has 13 amino acids. Trimming at V came to 3 bases and at J to 7 bases, leaving 5 bases not matched to a gene. Germline-derived CDR1 and CDR2 are SQVTM and ANQGSEA.

V gene TRBV10-2 combines with J gene TRBJ1-6, with D unclear. This CDR3 has 11 residues. The V end lost 8 bases, the J end lost 7 bases, and 6 bases lay between the germline ends. Germline CDR1 is WSHSY and CDR2 is SAAADI. The DNA of the CDR3 is TGCGCCAGCGCCCGGAATTCACCCCTCCACTTT. Its protein is CASARNSPLHF.

This clonotype was detected ten times or more. V usage is TRBV24-1 and J usage is TRBJ2-5; 8 bases align to TRBD1. V lost 3 bases to trimming and J lost 5 bases; unmatched junction nucleotides: 7. Germline lookup yields CDR1 KGHDR and CDR2 SFDVKD. This CDR3 has 15 residues. CDR3 DNA sequence: TGTGCCACCAGTGATGCAGGGGGCGGAAGGGAGACCCAGTACTTC. The encoded protein is CATSDAGGGRETQYF.

Details on this clonotype: At one end, the junction sequence differs from germline, possibly due to a read error. The V call is TRBV7-3, the J call TRBJ2-7, with D maybe TRBD1 (6 bases). The CDR3 covers 15 residues. Germline V gene lookup returns CDR1 SGHTA and CDR2 FQGTGA. CDR3 region: CASSPEETGSYEQYF. In nucleotides, the CDR3 is TGCGCCAGCAGCCCGGAGGAGACAGGCTCCTACGAGCAGTACTTC.

This clonotype occurred a few times. The chain has TRBV5-8 and TRBJ1-1, with no clear D. Germline CDR1 SGHTS, CDR2 YDEGEE. This CDR3 is built from 11 residues. V dropped 2 bases and J dropped 8 bases, with 7 bases sitting between them. CDR3 sequence reads: CASSLSNEAFF. CDR3 bases: TGTGCCAGCAGCTTAAGTAACGAAGCTTTCTTT.

The chain has TRBV20-1 and TRBJ2-3; 12 bases map to TRBD2. The CDR3 sequence is 15 residues long. From germline, CDR1 is DFQATT and CDR2 SNEGSKA (reference sequence). V dropped 0 bases and J dropped 4; count of bases not matched to a gene: 2. CDR3 sequence (DNA): TGCAGTGCTAGAGAGGCTAGCGGGAGGGCAGATACGCAGTATTTT. Its protein is CSAREASGRADTQYF.

This clonotype was observed once. The chain employs TRBV2 and TRBJ2-5; D is ambiguous. Trimming left V 8 bases short and J 2 bases short, with 12 bases between. Germline V lookup: CDR1 SNHLY, CDR2 FYNNEI. CDR3 size: 13 residues. DNA of the CDR3: TGTGCCAGCTGGTGGCGAGGACAAGAGACCCAGTACTTC. Amino acids: CASWWRGQETQYF.

This clonotype was observed many times. The chain links TRBV15 to TRBJ2-7, with D unclear. The length of the CDR3 is 14 residues. Germline V gene lookup returns CDR1 LNHNV and CDR2 YYDKDF (reference sequence). V was shortened by 1 base and J by 5 bases, with 12 bases between the two germline ends. The CDR3, as DNA: TGTGCCACCAGCAGAGTCGCAGAGGTCGACGAGCAGTACTTC. It translates to CATSRVAEVDEQYF.

With respect to this clonotype: A clone one base away is much larger, so this may be a read error. As the CDR3 is not closed by the conserved phenylalanine or tryptophan, this likely results from a read error. The chain couples TRBV24-1 to TRBJ2-5; 11 bases line up with TRBD2. Losses at the gene ends were 3 bases for V and 0 bases for J; bases not matched to a gene: 8. The CDR3 covers 18 residues. Per the germline V gene, CDR1 is KGHDR and CDR2 is SFDVKD. CDR3 residues: CATSDPQTSGKYQETQYL. CDR3 in DNA: TGTGCCACCAGTGATCCCCAGACTAGCGGGAAGTACCAAGAGACCCAGTACCTC.

The chain uses TRBV19 and TRBJ1-1, with TRBD1 as a possible D gene (5 bases). Trimming cost V 2 bases and J 11 bases, with 15 bases left between them. This CDR3 contains 13 residues. CDR1 LNHDA and CDR2 SQIVND come from the germline V gene (reference sequence). The CDR3 loop reads CASSIQRGTTAFF. The CDR3 coding sequence is TGTGCCAGTAGTATACAGCGGGGGACGACGGCTTTCTTT.